The TCR beta chain under discussion was sequenced for a study of blood T cell repertoires in COVID-19. Study background: The United States, Italy and Spain were the sources of the acute and convalescent COVID-19 samples. T cells, B-cell-depleted T cells, or PBMCs provided the cDNA or gDNA that served as material.

Per the germline V gene, CDR1 is MDHEN and CDR2 is SYDVKM. The CDR3 totals 12 residues. Trimming stripped 10 bases from V and 6 bases from J, with 12 bases between. TCRdb's table, derived via immunoSEQ multiplex PCR, lists solely in-frame clones and lacks some. Of around 150,000 clones in the sample, roughly 84% were seen once. This sequence was found in an older woman with acute or convalescent COVID-19. Sequenced material: peripheral blood. The rearrangement joins TRBV28 to TRBJ1-4; D might be TRBD1 (5 bases). CDR3: CATNRGYEKLFF. The DNA of the CDR3 is TGTGCCACCAATCGGGGGTATGAAAAACTGTTTTTT.